A single sample gave rise to the 20 T cell receptor beta chains below, sequenced in a study of CD8 T cells in Susac syndrome. The authors reverse transcribed roughly 0.5 to 1 ug RNA with random hexamers. MiXCR, run by TCRdb on the immunoSEQ multiplex PCR reads, gives a single entry per CDR3 protein. The profile shows 200,000 or so distinct CDR3 sequences, about 95% of them singletons. Sequenced sample: CD4+ T cells from PBMCs. These receptors all stem from a human donor with multiple sclerosis.

This chain joins TRBV29-1 and TRBJ2-7; 9 bases are a match to TRBD1. This CDR3 is 12 amino acids long. Germline-derived CDR1 and CDR2 are SQVTM and ANQGSEA. CDR3 loop: CKGTGFNGEQYF. The CDR3 DNA reads as TGCAAAGGGACAGGGTTCAATGGCGAGCAGTACTTC.

The chain links TRBV7-2 to TRBJ2-3, with D possibly matching TRBD1 (5 bases). The CDR3 has 12 amino acids. With 5 bases removed from V and 4 bases from J, the gap between germline ends came to 7 bases. The V gene's germline CDR1 is SGHTA and CDR2 FQGNSA. As DNA, the CDR3 is TGTGCCAGCAGCAAGGGGCCAGATACGCAGTATTTT. The encoded protein is CASSKGPDTQYF.

The chain has TRBV19 and TRBJ1-5, with a tentative D call TRBD1 (5 bases). V lost 1 base to trimming and J lost 4 bases, with 11 bases between them. The CDR3 is 15 amino acids. Germline CDR1 is LNHDA and CDR2 is SQIVND (reference sequence). For the CDR3, the DNA is TGTGCCAGTAGTATAGCCGACAGTGGTAATCAGCCCCAGCATTTT. Translation: CASSIADSGNQPQHF.

This clonotype appeared a single time. The rearrangement links TRBV30 to TRBJ1-5; 12 positions match TRBD1. The CDR3 loop spans 14 amino acids. The junction had 2 bases not matched to a gene; V was cut back by 3 bases and J by 5 bases. Germline CDR1 GTSNPN, CDR2 SVGIG (reference sequence). The CDR3 is CAWRGQGAYQPQHF. In DNA form, the CDR3 reads TGTGCCTGGAGGGGACAGGGGGCCTATCAGCCCCAGCATTTT.

The DNA for the CDR3 is TGTGCCAGCAGCGTAGCGGGTGCCTACAATGAGCAGTTCTTC. It yields the protein CASSVAGAYNEQFF. The chain couples TRBV9 to TRBJ2-1; no firm D call. This CDR3 has 14 amino acids. The V end lost 0 bases, the J end lost 2 bases, and 6 bases lay between the germline ends. CDR1 and CDR2 (germline): SGDLS, YYNGEE.

The chain carries TRBV5-1 and TRBJ2-3; D ambiguous. The CDR3 spans 15 residues. The V gene lost 7 bases and the J gene lost 0 bases, with 15 bases spanning the gap. The V gene's germline CDR1 is SGHRS and CDR2 YFSETQ. The CDR3 nucleotides are TGCGCCAGCCAGGCCCAACCCGCTAGCACAGATACGCAGTATTTT. Protein: CASQAQPASTDTQYF. The full variable domain, completed using reference TRBV5-1 and TRBJ2-3, is KAGVTQTPRYLIKTRGQQVTLSCSPISGHRSVSWYQQTPGQGLQFLFEYFSETQRNKGNFPGRFSGRQFSNSRSEMNVSTLELGDSALYLCASQAQPASTDTQYFGPGTRLTVL.

The chain employs TRBV30 and TRBJ1-6; the D is unclear. The CDR3 is 15 residues long. Germline V gives CDR1 GTSNPN, CDR2 SVGIG (reference sequence). V was cut by 0 bases and J by 7 bases, with 13 bases left in between. The CDR3 region has the DNA TGTGCCTGGAGTGTCGCAGGCTCATGGAATTCACCCCTCCACTTT. Amino acids: CAWSVAGSWNSPLHF.

J is TRBJ2-1 and V is TRBV5-1, with TRBD1 as a possible D gene (6 bases). The CDR3 consists of 15 residues. Germline-derived CDR1 and CDR2 are SGHRS and YFSETQ. Trimming pared 1 base from V and 1 base from J, leaving 9 bases between. CDR3 sequence: CASSLMDRSYNEQFF. The CDR3 DNA reads as TGCGCCAGCAGCTTGATGGACAGATCCTACAATGAGCAGTTCTTC.

The J gene is TRBJ2-3, the V gene TRBV20-1; D is undetermined. Per the germline V gene, CDR1 is DFQATT and CDR2 is SNEGSKA (reference sequence). The CDR3 has 12 residues. The germline V and J ends were trimmed by 7 bases and 8 bases, with 16 bases remaining between them. Written as DNA, the CDR3 is TGCAGTGGCCGTGACCCGGAGCGTACGCAGTATTTT. Protein sequence: CSGRDPERTQYF.

V and J are TRBV30 and TRBJ1-1; the D is unclear. Germline V CDR1 and CDR2: GTSNPN, SVGIG (reference sequence). The CDR3 runs 10 residues. V lost 4 bases, J lost 5 bases, and 5 bases lay in between. CDR3 nucleotide sequence: TGTGCCTGGATCCGGACTGAAGCTTTCTTT. As protein: CAWIRTEAFF.

The V and J genes are TRBV7-2 and TRBJ2-1; 11 nucleotides match TRBD2. CDR1 SGHTA and CDR2 FQGNSA come from the germline V gene. V dropped 5 bases and J dropped 4; count of bases not matched to a gene: 10. The CDR3 consists of 17 residues. For the CDR3, the DNA is TGTGCCAGCAGCCCACGCCTACTAGCGGGGGCTTACAATGAGCAGTTCTTC. It codes for CASSPRLLAGAYNEQFF.

The genes are TRBV4-1 and TRBJ2-1, with TRBD2 identical over 7 bases. The CDR3 covers 13 residues. V lost 8 bases and J lost 3; bases outside the gene matches: 4. Germline V lookup: CDR1 MGHRA, CDR2 YSYEKL. CDR3 region: CASLGGSYNEQFF. CDR3 coding DNA: TGCGCCAGCTTGGGCGGGAGCTACAATGAGCAGTTCTTC.

The chain joins TRBV20-1 to TRBJ2-1; D gene uncertain. Trimming took 6 bases from V and 6 from J, leaving 6 bases between them. Germline CDR1 reads DFQATT; CDR2 reads SNEGSKA (reference sequence). CDR3 length: 10 amino acids. The CDR3 is CSAQSNEQFF. The CDR3 DNA reads TGCAGTGCCCAGTCCAATGAGCAGTTCTTC.

The chain uses TRBV30 and TRBJ2-2; no definite D call. V lost 3 bases and J 0 bases, leaving 11 bases between the germline ends. CDR1 is GTSNPN, CDR2 SVGIG, per germline (reference sequence). The CDR3 contains 15 residues. CDR3 amino acids: CAWRRPGTNTGELFF. CDR3 in DNA: TGTGCCTGGAGACGCCCCGGTACGAACACCGGGGAGCTGTTTTTT.

This chain connects TRBV15 to TRBJ2-2; 11 nucleotides match TRBD2. J lost 4 bases, V lost 2 bases, and 3 bases had no gene match. Germline V gives CDR1 LNHNV, CDR2 YYDKDF (reference sequence). The CDR3 has 16 residues. The CDR3, as DNA: TGTGCCACCAGCAGAACCGGGACTAGCGGCACCGGGGAGCTGTTTTTT. Protein sequence: CATSRTGTSGTGELFF.

The rearrangement uses TRBV30 and TRBJ2-3; D is possibly TRBD2 (6 bases). Germline CDR1 reads GTSNPN; CDR2 reads SVGIG (reference sequence). The CDR3 sequence is 13 residues long. The CDR3 region has the DNA TGTGCGTCGGCTAGCGCTTACACAGATACGCAGTATTTT. This translates into CASASAYTDTQYF.

This clonotype has a single count. The chain uses TRBV15 and TRBJ2-2; D uncertain. V was shortened by 0 bases and J by 6 bases, with 14 bases between the two germline ends. This CDR3 has 16 residues. Germline-derived CDR1 and CDR2 are LNHNV and YYDKDF (reference sequence). The CDR3 loop reads CATSREGGPSSGELFF. The CDR3 DNA follows: TGTGCCACCAGCAGAGAGGGCGGACCATCATCCGGGGAGCTGTTTTTT.

In this sample, this clonotype turned up a few times. V and J are TRBV29-1 and TRBJ2-7, with 8 bases matching TRBD1. In germline, CDR1 is SQVTM, CDR2 ANQGSEA. Trimming removed 8 bases from V and 2 bases from J; junction bases left unmatched: 8. This CDR3 is 13 amino acids long. The CDR3 region is CSTNGQGTYEQYF. The DNA for the CDR3 is TGCAGCACCAATGGACAGGGAACCTACGAGCAGTACTTC.

The chain employs TRBV7-7 and TRBJ2-2, with TRBD1 identical over 7 bases. Unmatched junction bases numbered 8, after V lost 4 bases and J lost 0 bases. Per germline, CDR1 SSHAT and CDR2 FNYEAQ (reference sequence). The CDR3 is 17 amino acids. The CDR3 loop is CASSSHPTGTNTGELFF. CDR3 DNA: TGTGCCAGCAGCTCCCACCCGACAGGGACGAACACCGGGGAGCTGTTTTTT.

V gene TRBV5-6 combines with J gene TRBJ1-1; a weak D match, TRBD1 (6 bases). The CDR3 runs 14 residues. Trimming took off 1 base at V and 4 bases at J, with 11 bases between the two ends. Germline loops: CDR1 SGHDT, CDR2 YYEEEE. The CDR3 loop reads CASSLRGAVTEAFF. CDR3 nucleotide sequence: TGTGCCAGCAGCTTGAGGGGGGCGGTCACTGAAGCTTTCTTT.